The next 5 T cell receptor beta chains were all read from a single sample in a study of T-cell reconstitution after alpha-beta-depleted transplantation in children listed by TCRdb under 2016. What the treatment or condition label conveys for this sample: allogeneic hematopoietic cell transplantation with graft depleted of TCRalphabeta T cells and CD19 B cells. Library generation was performed with PCR. TCRdb shows the sequencer as Illumina HiSeq 2500. Molecular barcoding was employed in the preparation of TCR libraries, with unique molecular identifiers being used to normalize TCRbeta repertoire quantification. Through fastp at Q25 and MiXCR, TCRdb rebuilt clones from the public reads, retaining in-frame beta chains. Under each unique CDR3 protein, matching rows form one entry showing the most common genes and DNA. This sample gives hundreds of thousands of distinct CDR3 sequences in total; about an eighth of them show up just once. Clones ranked in the top ten supply approximately 0.8% of the sample.

This specimen was PBMCs, taken before TCRalphabeta/CD19-depleted stem cell transplant. These receptors all stem from a girl aged 2-10 years with congenital amegakaryocytic thrombocytopenia, due to receive a stem cell transplant.

In its sample, this clonotype was seen many times. The rearrangement joins TRBV29-1 to TRBJ2-7; TRBD1 or TRBD2 may be the D gene (5 bases each). Germline lookup yields CDR1 SQVTM and CDR2 ANQGSEA. V was shortened by 6 bases and J by 3 bases, with 12 bases between the two germline ends. The CDR3 runs to 12 residues. CDR3 region: CSVAGTFYEQYF. DNA of the CDR3: TGCAGCGTCGCCGGGACCTTCTACGAGCAGTACTTC.

About this clonotype: A much larger clone lies one base from this, so it may be a read error. V gene TRBV9 combines with J gene TRBJ2-7; D possibly uses TRBD1 or TRBD2 (5 bases each). This CDR3 is 14 amino acids long. Germline-derived CDR1 and CDR2 are SGDLS and YYNGEE. CDR3 loop: CASSVGGAGYEQNF. CDR3 nucleotide sequence: TGTGCCAGCAGCGTAGGAGGGGCGGGCTACGAGCAGAACTTC. Based on the CDR3 plus reference TRBV9 and TRBJ2-7, the full variable domain is DSGVTQTPKHLITATGQRVTLRCSPRSGDLSVYWYQQSLDQGLQFLIQYYNGEERAKGNILERFSAQQFPDLHSELNLSSLELGDSALYFCASSVGGAGYEQNFGPGTRLTVT.

The chain uses TRBV6-1 and TRBJ2-1; perhaps TRBD2 as D (6 bases). V lost 5 bases to trimming and J lost 10 bases, with 15 bases between them. This CDR3 comprises 13 residues. The V gene's germline CDR1 is MNHNS and CDR2 SASEGT. The CDR3 reads CASSREPLGEQFF. In DNA form, the CDR3 reads TGTGCCAGCAGTCGGGAGCCCCTCGGGGAGCAGTTCTTC.

This clonotype was seen at least ten times. V gene TRBV27 combines with J gene TRBJ2-7; TRBD2 is a possible D gene (5 bases). V was clipped by 3 bases and J by 1 base, with 10 bases between them. The CDR3 has 14 amino acids. Looked up from germline, CDR1 is MNHEY and CDR2 is SMNVEV (reference sequence). The chain's CDR3 is CASSFRAESYEQYF. CDR3 nucleotide sequence: TGTGCCAGCAGTTTCCGAGCGGAGTCCTACGAGCAGTACTTC.

This clonotype occurred many times. The V gene is TRBV7-9, the J gene TRBJ1-2; 7 bases match TRBD1. In germline, CDR1 is SEHNR, CDR2 FQNEAQ (reference sequence). Losses at the gene ends were 5 bases for V and 4 bases for J; bases not matched to a gene: 13. The CDR3 covers 16 residues. This CDR3 reads CASSPRDRPFGYGYTF. In nucleotides, the CDR3 is TGTGCCAGCAGCCCCCGGGACAGACCTTTTGGCTATGGCTACACCTTC.